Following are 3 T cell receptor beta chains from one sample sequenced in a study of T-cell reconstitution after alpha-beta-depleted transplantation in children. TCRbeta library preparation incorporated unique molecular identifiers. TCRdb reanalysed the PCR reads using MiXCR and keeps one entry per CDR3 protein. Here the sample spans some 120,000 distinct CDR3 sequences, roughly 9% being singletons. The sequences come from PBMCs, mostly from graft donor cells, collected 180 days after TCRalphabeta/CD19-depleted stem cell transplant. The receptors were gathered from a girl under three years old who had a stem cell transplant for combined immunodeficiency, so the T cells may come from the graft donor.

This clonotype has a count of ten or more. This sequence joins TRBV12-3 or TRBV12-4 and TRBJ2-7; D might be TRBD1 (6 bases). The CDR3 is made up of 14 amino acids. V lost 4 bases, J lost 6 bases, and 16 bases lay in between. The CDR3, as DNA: TGTGCCAGCAGTTCCGGCACAGGGTTAGGCGAGCAGTACTTC. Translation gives CASSSGTGLGEQYF.

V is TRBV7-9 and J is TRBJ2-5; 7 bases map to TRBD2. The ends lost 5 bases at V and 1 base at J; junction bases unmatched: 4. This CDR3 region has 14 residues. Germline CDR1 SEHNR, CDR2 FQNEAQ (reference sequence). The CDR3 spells CASSREGSQETQYF. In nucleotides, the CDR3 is TGTGCCAGCAGCAGGGAGGGTAGCCAAGAGACCCAGTACTTC.

The CDR3 region is CSALKQETQYF. The CDR3, as DNA: TGCAGTGCTCTAAAGCAAGAGACCCAGTACTTC. V is TRBV20-1 and J is TRBJ2-5, with D unclear. The CDR3 runs to 11 residues. The germline CDR1 and CDR2 sequences are DFQATT and SNEGSKA (reference sequence). V shed 5 bases and J shed 2 bases, with 6 bases lying between them.